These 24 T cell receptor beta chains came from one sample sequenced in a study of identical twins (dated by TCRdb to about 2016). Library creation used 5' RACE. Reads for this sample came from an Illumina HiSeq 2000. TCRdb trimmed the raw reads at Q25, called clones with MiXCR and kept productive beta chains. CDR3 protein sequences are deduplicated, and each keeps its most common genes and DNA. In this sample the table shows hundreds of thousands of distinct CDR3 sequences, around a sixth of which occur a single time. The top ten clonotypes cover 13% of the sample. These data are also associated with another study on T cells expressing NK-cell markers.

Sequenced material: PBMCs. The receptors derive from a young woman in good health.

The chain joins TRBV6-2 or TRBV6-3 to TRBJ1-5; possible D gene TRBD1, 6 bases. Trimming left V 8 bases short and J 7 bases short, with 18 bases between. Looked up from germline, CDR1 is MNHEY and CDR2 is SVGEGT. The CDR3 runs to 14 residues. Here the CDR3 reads CASGIPLGAQPQHF. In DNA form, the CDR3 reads TGTGCCAGCGGTATCCCTCTGGGGGCCCAGCCCCAGCATTTT.

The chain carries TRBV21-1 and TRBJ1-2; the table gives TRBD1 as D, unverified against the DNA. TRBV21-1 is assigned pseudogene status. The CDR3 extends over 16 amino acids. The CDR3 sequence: CASRSYPQGANYGYTF. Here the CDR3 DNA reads TGTGCCAGCAGGAGTTATCCACAGGGGGCAAACTATGGCTACACCTTC.

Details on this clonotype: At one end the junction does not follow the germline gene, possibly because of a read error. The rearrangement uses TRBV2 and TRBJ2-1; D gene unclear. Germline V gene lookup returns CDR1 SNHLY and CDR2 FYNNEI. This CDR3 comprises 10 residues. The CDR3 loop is CASRAPSEVF. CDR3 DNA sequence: TGTGCCAGCCGGGCCCCGTCCGAGGTCTTC. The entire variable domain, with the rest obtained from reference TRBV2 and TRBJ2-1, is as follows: EPEVTQTPSHQVTQMGQEVILRCVPISNHLYFYWYRQILGQKVEFLVSFYNNEISEKSEIFDDQFSVERPDGSNFTLKIRSTKLEDSAMYFCASRAPSEVFGPGTRLTVL.

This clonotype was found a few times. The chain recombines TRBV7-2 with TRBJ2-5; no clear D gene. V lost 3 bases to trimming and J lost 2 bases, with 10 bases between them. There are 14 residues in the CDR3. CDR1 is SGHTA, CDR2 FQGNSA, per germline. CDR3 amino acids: CASSFSMGQETQYF. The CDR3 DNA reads TGTGCCAGCAGCTTTTCAATGGGACAAGAGACCCAGTACTTC.

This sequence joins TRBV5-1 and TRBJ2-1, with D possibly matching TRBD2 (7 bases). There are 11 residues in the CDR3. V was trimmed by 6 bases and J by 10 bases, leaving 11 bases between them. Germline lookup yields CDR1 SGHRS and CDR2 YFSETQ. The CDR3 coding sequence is TGCGCCAGCATGGGGGGGCGGGAGCAGTTCTTC. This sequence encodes CASMGGREQFF.

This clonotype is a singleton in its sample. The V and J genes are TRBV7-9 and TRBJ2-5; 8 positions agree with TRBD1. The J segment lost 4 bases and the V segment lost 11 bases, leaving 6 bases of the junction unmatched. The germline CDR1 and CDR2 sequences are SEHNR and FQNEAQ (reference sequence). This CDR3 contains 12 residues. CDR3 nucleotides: TGTGCCTATCAGACAGGGGCAGAGACCCAGTACTTC. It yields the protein CAYQTGAETQYF.

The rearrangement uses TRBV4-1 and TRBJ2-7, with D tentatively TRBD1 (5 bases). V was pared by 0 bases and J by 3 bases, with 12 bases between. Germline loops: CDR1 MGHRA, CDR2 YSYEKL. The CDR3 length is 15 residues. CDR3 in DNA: TGCGCCAGCAGCCAAGATCAGGGCTGGGGCTACGAGCAGTACTTC. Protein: CASSQDQGWGYEQYF.

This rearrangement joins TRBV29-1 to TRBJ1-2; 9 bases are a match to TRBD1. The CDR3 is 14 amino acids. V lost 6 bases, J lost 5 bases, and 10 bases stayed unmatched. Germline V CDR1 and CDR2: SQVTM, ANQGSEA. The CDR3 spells CSVEDRTGVYGYTF. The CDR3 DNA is TGCAGCGTCGAGGACCGGACAGGGGTATATGGCTACACCTTC.

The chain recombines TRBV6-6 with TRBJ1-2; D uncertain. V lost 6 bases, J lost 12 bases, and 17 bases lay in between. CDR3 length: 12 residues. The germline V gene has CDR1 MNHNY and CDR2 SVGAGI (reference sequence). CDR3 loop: CASSHVVDYDTF. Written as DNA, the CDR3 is TGTGCCAGCAGCCACGTGGTCGATTACGACACCTTC.

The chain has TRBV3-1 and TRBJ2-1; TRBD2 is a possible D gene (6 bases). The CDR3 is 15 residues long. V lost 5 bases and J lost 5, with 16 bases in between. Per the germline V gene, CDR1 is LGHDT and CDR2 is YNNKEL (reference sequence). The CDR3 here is CASSSRPGTHNEQFF. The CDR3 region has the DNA TGTGCCAGCAGCTCCCGTCCGGGGACTCACAATGAGCAGTTCTTC.

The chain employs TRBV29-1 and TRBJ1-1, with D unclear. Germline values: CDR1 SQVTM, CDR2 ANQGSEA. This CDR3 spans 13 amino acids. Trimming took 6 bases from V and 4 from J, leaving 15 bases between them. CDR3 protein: CSVRIGPVTEAFF. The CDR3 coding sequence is TGCAGCGTCCGGATCGGACCGGTCACTGAAGCTTTCTTT.

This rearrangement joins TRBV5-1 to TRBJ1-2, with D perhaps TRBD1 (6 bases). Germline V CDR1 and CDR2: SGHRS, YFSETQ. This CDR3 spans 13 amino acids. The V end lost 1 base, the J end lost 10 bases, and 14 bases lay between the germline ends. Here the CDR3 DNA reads TGCGCCAGCAGCTTGCTGGACAGACCTCCCTACACCTTC. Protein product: CASSLLDRPPYTF.

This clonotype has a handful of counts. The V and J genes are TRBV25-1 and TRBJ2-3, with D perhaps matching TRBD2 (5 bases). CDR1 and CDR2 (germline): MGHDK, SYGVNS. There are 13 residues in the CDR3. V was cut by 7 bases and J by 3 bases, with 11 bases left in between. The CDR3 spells CASTTRGTDTQYF. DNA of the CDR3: TGTGCCAGCACAACTCGGGGAACAGATACGCAGTATTTT.

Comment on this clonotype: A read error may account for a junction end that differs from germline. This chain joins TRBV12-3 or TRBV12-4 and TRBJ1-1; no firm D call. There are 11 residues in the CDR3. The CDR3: CTSSLQGEAFF. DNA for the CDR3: TGTACCAGCAGTCTACAAGGTGAAGCTTTCTTT.

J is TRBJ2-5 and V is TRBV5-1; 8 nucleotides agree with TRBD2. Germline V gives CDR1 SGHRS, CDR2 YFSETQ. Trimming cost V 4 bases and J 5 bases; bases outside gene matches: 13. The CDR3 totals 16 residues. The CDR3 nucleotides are TGCGCCAGCAGCCTCGCGGGCGGGAGGTCCCGGGAGACCCAGTACTTC. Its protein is CASSLAGGRSRETQYF.

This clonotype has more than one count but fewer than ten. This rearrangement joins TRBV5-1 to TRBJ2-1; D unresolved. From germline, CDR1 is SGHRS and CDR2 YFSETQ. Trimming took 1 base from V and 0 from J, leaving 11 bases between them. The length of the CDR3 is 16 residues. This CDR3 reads CASSLPRLSSYNEQFF. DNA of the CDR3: TGCGCCAGCAGCTTGCCACGGCTTAGCTCCTACAATGAGCAGTTCTTC.

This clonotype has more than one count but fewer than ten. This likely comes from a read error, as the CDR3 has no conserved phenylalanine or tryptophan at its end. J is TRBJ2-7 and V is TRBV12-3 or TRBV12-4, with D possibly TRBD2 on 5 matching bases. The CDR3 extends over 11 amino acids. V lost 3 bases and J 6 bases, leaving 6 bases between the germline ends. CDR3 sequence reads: CASSFGVEQYL. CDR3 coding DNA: TGTGCCAGCAGTTTCGGGGTCGAGCAGTACTTA.

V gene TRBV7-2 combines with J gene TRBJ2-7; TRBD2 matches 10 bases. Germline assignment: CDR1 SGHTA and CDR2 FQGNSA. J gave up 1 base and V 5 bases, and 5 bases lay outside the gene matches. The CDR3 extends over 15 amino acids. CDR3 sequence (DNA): TGTGCCAGCAGCCCGGGACTAGCGAAATCCTACGAGCAGTACTTC. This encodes CASSPGLAKSYEQYF.

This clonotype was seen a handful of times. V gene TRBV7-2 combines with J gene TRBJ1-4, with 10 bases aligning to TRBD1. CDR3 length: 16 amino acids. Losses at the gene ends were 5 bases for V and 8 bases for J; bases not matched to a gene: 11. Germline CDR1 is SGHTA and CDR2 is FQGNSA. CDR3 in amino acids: CASSENRDRGWEKLFF. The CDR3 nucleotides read TGTGCCAGCAGCGAAAACCGGGACAGGGGTTGGGAAAAACTGTTTTTT.

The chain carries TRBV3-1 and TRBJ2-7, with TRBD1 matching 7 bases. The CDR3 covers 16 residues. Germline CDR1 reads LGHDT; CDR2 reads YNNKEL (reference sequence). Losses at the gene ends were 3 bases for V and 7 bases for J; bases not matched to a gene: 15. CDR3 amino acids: CASSHGDRDRKREQYF. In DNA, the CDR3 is TGTGCCAGCAGCCACGGAGACCGGGACAGAAAAAGGGAGCAGTACTTC.

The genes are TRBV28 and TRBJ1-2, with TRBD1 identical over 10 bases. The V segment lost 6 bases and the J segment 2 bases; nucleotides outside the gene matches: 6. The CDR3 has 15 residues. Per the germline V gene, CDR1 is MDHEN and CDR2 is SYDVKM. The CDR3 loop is CASSSPTGGNYGYTF. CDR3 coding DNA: TGTGCCAGCAGCTCTCCGACAGGGGGCAACTATGGCTACACCTTC.

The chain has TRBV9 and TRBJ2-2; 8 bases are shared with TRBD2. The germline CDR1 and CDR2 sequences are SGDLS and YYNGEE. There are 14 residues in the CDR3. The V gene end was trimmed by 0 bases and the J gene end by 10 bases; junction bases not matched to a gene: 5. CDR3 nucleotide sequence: TGTGCCAGCAGCGTAGTCCGGGAGGGCGAGGAGCTGTTTTTT. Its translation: CASSVVREGEELFF.

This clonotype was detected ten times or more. The CDR3 DNA reads as TGTGCCAGCAGTTTAGAACAGGGGCTGTACAATGAGCAGTTCTTC. It codes for CASSLEQGLYNEQFF. This chain uses TRBV12-3 or TRBV12-4 with TRBJ2-1, with 7 bases matching TRBD1. The CDR3 sequence is 15 residues long. The J segment lost 4 bases and the V segment lost 1 base, leaving 4 bases of the junction unmatched.

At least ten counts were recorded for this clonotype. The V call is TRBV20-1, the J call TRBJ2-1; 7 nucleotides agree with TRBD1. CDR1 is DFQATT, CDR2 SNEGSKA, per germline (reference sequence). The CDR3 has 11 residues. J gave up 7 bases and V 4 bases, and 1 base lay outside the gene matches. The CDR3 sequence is CSANRGNEQFF. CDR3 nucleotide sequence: TGCAGTGCTAACAGGGGAAATGAGCAGTTCTTC.